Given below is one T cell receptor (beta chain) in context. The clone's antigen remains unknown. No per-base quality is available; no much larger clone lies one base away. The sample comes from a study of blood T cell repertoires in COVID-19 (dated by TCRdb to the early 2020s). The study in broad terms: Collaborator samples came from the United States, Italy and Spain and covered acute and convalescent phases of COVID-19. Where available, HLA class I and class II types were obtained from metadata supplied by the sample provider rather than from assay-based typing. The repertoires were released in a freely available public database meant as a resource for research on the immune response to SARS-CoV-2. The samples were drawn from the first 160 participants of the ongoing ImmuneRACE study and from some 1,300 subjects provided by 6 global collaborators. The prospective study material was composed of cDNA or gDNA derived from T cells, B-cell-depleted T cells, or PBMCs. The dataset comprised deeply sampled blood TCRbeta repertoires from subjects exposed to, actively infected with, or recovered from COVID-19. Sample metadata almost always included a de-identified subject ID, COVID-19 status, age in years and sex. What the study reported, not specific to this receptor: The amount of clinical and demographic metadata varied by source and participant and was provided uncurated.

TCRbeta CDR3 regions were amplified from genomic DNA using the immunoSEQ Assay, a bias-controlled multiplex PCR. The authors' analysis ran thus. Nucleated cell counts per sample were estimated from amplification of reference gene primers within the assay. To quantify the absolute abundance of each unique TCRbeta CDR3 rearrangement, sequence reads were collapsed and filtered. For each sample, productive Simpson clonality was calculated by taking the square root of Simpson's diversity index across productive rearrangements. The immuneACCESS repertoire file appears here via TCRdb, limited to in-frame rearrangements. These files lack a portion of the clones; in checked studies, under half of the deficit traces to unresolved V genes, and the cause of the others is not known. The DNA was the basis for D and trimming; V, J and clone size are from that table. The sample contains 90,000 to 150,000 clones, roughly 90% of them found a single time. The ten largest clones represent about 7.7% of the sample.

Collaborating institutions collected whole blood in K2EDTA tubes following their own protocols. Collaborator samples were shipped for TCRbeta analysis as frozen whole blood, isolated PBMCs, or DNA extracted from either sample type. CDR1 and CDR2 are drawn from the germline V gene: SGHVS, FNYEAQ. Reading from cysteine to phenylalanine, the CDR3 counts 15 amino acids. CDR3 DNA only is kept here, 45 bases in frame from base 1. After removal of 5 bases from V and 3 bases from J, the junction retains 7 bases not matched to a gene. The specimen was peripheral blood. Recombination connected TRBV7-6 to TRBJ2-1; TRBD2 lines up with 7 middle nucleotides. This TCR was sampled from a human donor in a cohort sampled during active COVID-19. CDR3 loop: CASSRGTGGYNEQFF. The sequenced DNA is TGTGCCAGCAGCCGAGGTACGGGAGGCTACAATGAGCAGTTCTTC.